This entry concerns a single T cell receptor (beta chain). Its antigen is currently unknown. The data originate from a study of cytomegalovirus exposure and HLA in healthy donors. Overall study results and limits: Among TCR beta chains, those listed as cytomegalovirus-associated numbered about 160.

PCR was performed using 60 Vbeta and 13 Jbeta primers. Assay: immunoSEQ multiplex PCR; the TCRdb copy retains only in-frame clones and omits some. The sample lists 80,000 to 100,000 clones, roughly 71% occurring once. This CDR3 has 15 amino acids. J was trimmed by 2 bases and V by 5 bases; bases with no gene match: 6. Germline V gives CDR1 MNHNS, CDR2 SASEGT. The TCR comes from a young woman in good health and CMV-seropositive. This chain links TRBV6-1 with TRBJ2-5; 9 nucleotides line up with TRBD1. The sample comprised PBMCs. The CDR3 here is CASSNDRGFQETQYF. CDR3 coding DNA: TGTGCCAGCAGTAACGACAGGGGGTTTCAAGAGACCCAGTACTTC.